Listed here are 21 T cell receptor beta chains from one sample, sequenced in a study of blood T cell repertoires in COVID-19. The repertoire was sequenced with immunoSEQ multiplex PCR; TCRdb's copy has only in-frame clones and lacks some. The table includes about 250,000 clones, 86% detected once. The sample taken for sequencing was peripheral blood. The source is a woman of 80 years or more with COVID-19, enrolled during active disease.

This clone was seen a few times. The chain has TRBV29-1 and TRBJ2-3; a possible D gene is TRBD2 (5 bases). Germline V gene sequence: CDR1 SQVTM, CDR2 ANQGSEA. The length of the CDR3 is 12 residues. The V gene lost 4 bases and the J gene lost 3 bases, with 8 bases spanning the gap. CDR3 loop: CSVVSGTDTQYF. CDR3 nucleotides: TGCAGCGTTGTGTCGGGGACAGATACGCAGTATTTT.

The rearrangement links TRBV6-5 to TRBJ2-2; TRBD1 matches at 8 bases. Losses at the gene ends were 5 bases for V and 7 bases for J; bases not matched to a gene: 9. CDR1 MNHEY and CDR2 SVGAGI come from the germline V gene. The CDR3 is 15 amino acids. The chain's CDR3 is CASSLRTGRNGELFF. CDR3 coding DNA: TGTGCCAGCAGTCTTAGGACAGGGAGAAACGGGGAGCTGTTTTTT.

This sequence joins TRBV7-2 and TRBJ1-5; 11 bases line up with TRBD1. After removal of 3 bases from V and 6 bases from J, the junction contained 4 bases not matched to a gene. In germline, CDR1 is SGHTA, CDR2 FQGNSA. The CDR3 extends over 15 amino acids. DNA of the CDR3: TGTGCCAGCAGCTTGACCGGGACAGGGGGTCAGCCCCAGCATTTT. As protein: CASSLTGTGGQPQHF.

This clone was detected only a few times. V gene TRBV5-1 combines with J gene TRBJ2-2, with D perhaps TRBD1 (6 bases). CDR1 SGHRS and CDR2 YFSETQ come from the germline V gene. V lost 4 bases and J lost 6, with 25 bases in between. CDR3 length equals 18 residues. CDR3 amino acids: CASSELPLQGVRSGELFF. The DNA for the CDR3 is TGCGCCAGCAGCGAACTACCACTACAGGGAGTGCGGTCCGGGGAGCTGTTTTTT.

This rearrangement joins TRBV7-3 to TRBJ1-2, with D uncertain. Germline lookup yields CDR1 SGHTA and CDR2 FQGTGA. There are 13 residues in the CDR3. V lost 5 bases to trimming and J lost 8 bases, with 15 bases between them. The CDR3 DNA sequence: TGTGCCAGCAGCCCTAATCCAGGTTACGGCTACACCTTC. This gives the protein CASSPNPGYGYTF.

This chain uses TRBV27 with TRBJ2-6, with D possibly being TRBD2 (6 bases). CDR3 length: 19 residues. The germline V and J ends were trimmed by 3 bases and 1 base, with 19 bases remaining between them. Germline V gene lookup returns CDR1 MNHEY and CDR2 SMNVEV (reference sequence). The CDR3 loop is CASSFIPGTVDSGANVLTF. CDR3 coding DNA: TGTGCCAGCAGTTTTATTCCCGGGACTGTCGATTCTGGGGCCAACGTCCTGACTTTC.

The chain uses TRBV6-1 and TRBJ1-2; D not certain. Germline loops: CDR1 MNHNS, CDR2 SASEGT. The CDR3 has 12 amino acids. V lost 3 bases and J lost 3, with 5 bases in between. CDR3 residues: CASSDPDYGYTF. For the CDR3, the DNA is TGTGCCAGCAGTGATCCTGACTATGGCTACACCTTC.

The genes are TRBV5-8 and TRBJ1-3, with unresolved D. The CDR3 has 17 residues. CDR1 is SGHTS, CDR2 YDEGEE, per germline. Between the trimmed V and J ends, which lost 0 bases and 0 bases, there was a span of 13 bases. CDR3 in amino acids: CASSLETVSFSGNTIYF. The CDR3 DNA reads TGTGCCAGCAGCTTGGAAACAGTTTCGTTCTCTGGAAACACCATATATTTT.

In this sample, this clone turned up once. The chain combines TRBV10-2 with TRBJ1-1, with 7 nucleotides matching TRBD1. The CDR3 is 14 residues long. V dropped 3 bases and J dropped 1; count of bases not matched to a gene: 2. Germline lookup yields CDR1 WSHSY and CDR2 SAAADI. CDR3 in amino acids: CASSERTGNTEAFF. In nucleotides, the CDR3 is TGCGCCAGCAGTGAAAGGACAGGGAACACTGAAGCTTTCTTT.

CDR3 sequence reads: CASRPDSYTGELFF. CDR3 DNA sequence: TGTGCCAGCAGGCCCGACTCTTACACCGGGGAGCTGTTTTTT. The chain couples TRBV6-4 to TRBJ2-2; no clear D gene. Looked up from germline, CDR1 is MRHNA and CDR2 is SNTAGT. The length of the CDR3 is 14 residues. Trimming took off 6 bases at V and 3 bases at J, with 11 bases between the two ends.

This clone was seen once. The chain combines TRBV5-4 with TRBJ2-2, with 10 bases lining up with TRBD1. CDR3 length equals 17 residues. Germline lookup yields CDR1 SGHNT and CDR2 YYREEE (reference sequence). The junction had 5 bases not matched to a gene; V was cut back by 3 bases and J by 0 bases. Written as DNA, the CDR3 is TGTGCCAGCAGCTCCCCGGGACAGGGGTCGAACACCGGGGAGCTGTTTTTT. Residues: CASSSPGQGSNTGELFF. The variable domain in full, with the rest retrieved from reference TRBV5-4 and TRBJ2-2, is ETGVTQSPTHLIKTRGQQVTLRCSSQSGHNTVSWYQQALGQGPQFIFQYYREEENGRGNFPPRFSGLQFPNYSSELNVNALELDDSALYLCASSSPGQGSNTGELFFGEGSRLTVL.

The chain is built from TRBV5-4 and TRBJ2-7, with 8 bases that match TRBD2. Germline CDR1 SGHNT, CDR2 YYREEE (reference sequence). The CDR3 length is 14 residues. Trimming took 4 bases from V and 7 from J; bases not matched to a gene: 10. CDR3 in amino acids: CASSPRGGLLEQYF. The CDR3 DNA reads TGTGCCAGCAGCCCCCGGGGGGGTCTCTTGGAGCAGTACTTC. Complete variable domain (other parts from reference TRBV5-4 and TRBJ2-7): ETGVTQSPTHLIKTRGQQVTLRCSSQSGHNTVSWYQQALGQGPQFIFQYYREEENGRGNFPPRFSGLQFPNYSSELNVNALELDDSALYLCASSPRGGLLEQYFGPGTRLTVT.

The chain employs TRBV4-2 and TRBJ2-5; 11 bases agree with TRBD2. Germline V gene lookup returns CDR1 LGHNA and CDR2 YNFKEQ. The CDR3 spans 15 residues. V lost 5 bases and J lost 2; bases outside the gene matches: 4. This CDR3 reads CASSRLAGSQETQYF. The CDR3 nucleotides are TGTGCCAGCAGCAGACTAGCGGGGTCTCAAGAGACCCAGTACTTC.

The genes are TRBV6-6 and TRBJ1-1, with 7 nucleotides matching TRBD1. Germline loops: CDR1 MNHNY, CDR2 SVGAGI (reference sequence). With V trimmed by 2 bases and J by 2 bases, 8 bases remained unmatched. The CDR3 runs 16 residues. As DNA, the CDR3 is TGTGCCAGCAGTTACCCCAAGGGGGCATCAAACACTGAAGCTTTCTTT. It specifies CASSYPKGASNTEAFF.

This chain uses TRBV6-4 with TRBJ1-5, with 7 bases that match TRBD1. Germline V gene lookup returns CDR1 MRHNA and CDR2 SNTAGT. After removal of 0 bases from V and 1 base from J, the junction contained 6 bases not matched to a gene. There are 17 residues in the CDR3. CDR3 in amino acids: CASSDSKRGPSNQPQHF. CDR3 DNA: TGTGCCAGCAGTGACTCGAAGAGGGGGCCCAGCAATCAGCCCCAGCATTTT.

This sequence joins TRBV5-1 and TRBJ2-5, with D perhaps matching TRBD1 (6 bases). The CDR3 spans 13 residues. Germline V gene sequence: CDR1 SGHRS, CDR2 YFSETQ. The germline V and J ends were trimmed by 1 base and 5 bases, with 9 bases remaining between them. CDR3 nucleotides: TGCGCCAGCAGCTTGCAGGGGATCGAGACCCAGTACTTC. Its protein is CASSLQGIETQYF.

This clone is a singleton in its sample. The V and J genes are TRBV6-5 and TRBJ1-3, with no clear D. The CDR3 contains 14 residues. V was shortened by 7 bases and J by 4 bases, with 14 bases between the two germline ends. The germline gives CDR1 MNHEY, CDR2 SVGAGI. Here the CDR3 DNA reads TGTGCCAGCATTAACCCGGGTTCGGGAAACACCATATATTTT. This translates into CASINPGSGNTIYF.

The rearrangement joins TRBV6-1 to TRBJ2-7, with a tentative D call TRBD1 (7 bases). V dropped 1 base and J dropped 2 bases, with 12 bases sitting between them. The germline V gene has CDR1 MNHNS and CDR2 SASEGT. The length of the CDR3 is 15 residues. CDR3 bases: TGTGCCAGCAGTGAAGATCAGGGGGGAACCTACGAGCAGTACGTC. Translation gives CASSEDQGGTYEQYV.

This clone was picked up one time. This rearrangement joins TRBV4-2 to TRBJ2-3, with 9 bases fitting TRBD2. Germline assignment: CDR1 LGHNA and CDR2 YNFKEQ. V dropped 0 bases and J dropped 0; count of bases not matched to a gene: 7. The CDR3 is 18 residues long. For the CDR3, the DNA is TGTGCCAGCAGCCAAGATAGGGCTAGCGGGGCGAGCACAGATACGCAGTATTTT. Protein: CASSQDRASGASTDTQYF.

The chain employs TRBV6-6 and TRBJ2-1; 9 nucleotides agree with TRBD2. Trimming took 6 bases from V and 2 from J; bases not matched to a gene: 8. This CDR3 is built from 16 residues. Germline-derived CDR1 and CDR2 are MNHNY and SVGAGI (reference sequence). CDR3 DNA sequence: TGTGCCAGCAGCCGCGGGGGGGGGTCGCCCTACAATGAGCAGTTCTTC. Residues: CASSRGGGSPYNEQFF.

The chain couples TRBV19 to TRBJ2-4; 10 bases align to TRBD1. V shed 4 bases and J 9 bases; nucleotides not matched to a gene: 6. The germline gives CDR1 LNHDA, CDR2 SQIVND (reference sequence). The CDR3 sequence is 14 residues long. The CDR3 loop is CASSTGQGDGIQYF. CDR3 bases: TGTGCCAGTAGTACTGGACAGGGGGATGGCATTCAGTACTTC. Variable domain in full (rest from reference TRBV19 and TRBJ2-4): DGGITQSPKYLFRKEGQNVTLSCEQNLNHDAMYWYRQDPGQGLRLIYYSQIVNDFQKGDIAEGYSVSREKKESFPLTVTSAQKNPTAFYLCASSTGQGDGIQYFGAGTRLSVL.